The rows below give T cell receptor beta chains drawn from one sample of a study of radiotherapy plus CTLA-4 blockade in lung cancer. Produced via immunoSEQ multiplex PCR; TCRdb's table is partial and in-frame only. The sample records roughly 92,000 clones, roughly 86% being singletons. The starting material was peripheral blood, obtained from a patient treated with radiotherapy plus ipilimumab. Receptors were obtained from a human donor with non-small cell lung cancer who had a partial response to radiotherapy plus ipilimumab. Both conserved end residues are part of each CDR3. Fields, in order: V gene, J gene, D gene, clone size, CDR3 length, CDR3 DNA, CDR3 protein. The D gene is left open where the match is weak. A row's size may be missing; if present it is once, few, many or a size class.

V gene: TRBV18; J gene: TRBJ2-3; D gene: TRBD1; clone size: -; CDR3 length: 15; CDR3 DNA: TGTGCCAGCTCCTGGGACAGGTCTAGCACAGATACGCAGTATTTT; CDR3 protein: CASSWDRSSTDTQYF
V gene: TRBV30; J gene: TRBJ1-5; D gene: TRBD1; clone size: -; CDR3 length: 15; CDR3 DNA: TGTGCCTGGAGGCCCGGGACAGGGTGGAATCAGCCCCAGCATTTT; CDR3 protein: CAWRPGTGWNQPQHF
V gene: TRBV5-1; J gene: TRBJ2-3; D gene: TRBD1; clone size: -; CDR3 length: 14; CDR3 DNA: TGCGCCAGCAGCATGGGACAGGGGGCTGATACGCAGTATTTT; CDR3 protein: CASSMGQGADTQYF
V gene: TRBV7-3; J gene: TRBJ1-2; D gene: -; clone size: -; CDR3 length: 15; CDR3 DNA: TGTGCCAGCAGCAAACAGGGAGCTCCCCCCTCAGGCTACACCTTC; CDR3 protein: CASSKQGAPPSGYTF
V gene: TRBV6-1; J gene: TRBJ1-1; D gene: -; clone size: -; CDR3 length: 11; CDR3 DNA: TGTGCCAGCAGCCTGGGGGGTACAGCTTTCTTT; CDR3 protein: CASSLGGTAFF
V gene: TRBV28; J gene: TRBJ1-4; D gene: -; clone size: -; CDR3 length: 12; CDR3 DNA: TGTGCCAGCAGTCTACCTCGGGAAAAACTGTTTTTT; CDR3 protein: CASSLPREKLFF
V gene: TRBV28; J gene: TRBJ2-2; D gene: TRBD2; clone size: -; CDR3 length: 21; CDR3 DNA: TGTGCCGGCAGTCCTCAACCGGGGAGGGGGCGCCGTACTAGCGGGACGGGGGAGCTGTTTTTT; CDR3 protein: CAGSPQPGRGRRTSGTGELFF
V gene: TRBV4-1; J gene: TRBJ2-3; D gene: TRBD1; clone size: -; CDR3 length: 21; CDR3 DNA: TGCGCCAGCAGCCCGGTGGGGCTGACAGGGGTCGAAGCCGGTGGAACAGATACGCAGTATTTT; CDR3 protein: CASSPVGLTGVEAGGTDTQYF
V gene: TRBV5-1; J gene: TRBJ2-5; D gene: TRBD1; clone size: once; CDR3 length: 14; CDR3 DNA: TGCGCCAGCAGCAAAGGACAGGGGGTTGAGACCCAGTACTTC; CDR3 protein: CASSKGQGVETQYF
V gene: TRBV2; J gene: TRBJ1-6; D gene: -; clone size: -; CDR3 length: 17; CDR3 DNA: TGTGCCAGCAGTGAAGCGCGGGCGGACGCTTATAATTCACCCCTCCACTTT; CDR3 protein: CASSEARADAYNSPLHF
V gene: TRBV6-5; J gene: TRBJ1-2; D gene: TRBD1; clone size: -; CDR3 length: 15; CDR3 DNA: TGTGCCAGCAGTTACTCGACAGGGGGAGGCTATGGCTACACCTTC; CDR3 protein: CASSYSTGGGYGYTF
V gene: TRBV30; J gene: TRBJ2-3; D gene: -; clone size: -; CDR3 length: 15; CDR3 DNA: TGTGCCTGGAGGGGCCTACAGCATAGCACAGATACGCAGTATTTT; CDR3 protein: CAWRGLQHSTDTQYF
V gene: TRBV6-5; J gene: TRBJ2-2; D gene: -; clone size: -; CDR3 length: 15; CDR3 DNA: TGTGCCAGCAGACTTACCGGGACTAACACCGGGGAGCTGTTTTTT; CDR3 protein: CASRLTGTNTGELFF
V gene: TRBV28; J gene: TRBJ2-7; D gene: TRBD2; clone size: -; CDR3 length: 14; CDR3 DNA: TGTGCCAGCAGTTTACGCATAGGGAGGGTCGAGCAGTACTTC; CDR3 protein: CASSLRIGRVEQYF
V gene: TRBV2; J gene: TRBJ1-2; D gene: -; clone size: once; CDR3 length: 12; CDR3 DNA: TGTGCCAGCAGTTACCAGAACTATGGCTACACCTTC; CDR3 protein: CASSYQNYGYTF
V gene: TRBV9; J gene: TRBJ1-2; D gene: TRBD1; clone size: -; CDR3 length: 15; CDR3 DNA: TGTGCCAGCAGCCTAGGACAGGGGGCTGCTATGGGCTACACCTTC; CDR3 protein: CASSLGQGAAMGYTF
V gene: TRBV6-6; J gene: TRBJ1-2; D gene: -; clone size: -; CDR3 length: 13; CDR3 DNA: TGTGCCAGCAGTTACTTTGGCGGCTATGGCTACACCTTC; CDR3 protein: CASSYFGGYGYTF
V gene: TRBV15; J gene: TRBJ2-5; D gene: TRBD2; clone size: once; CDR3 length: 16; CDR3 DNA: TGTGCCACCAGCAGCCGACGACTAGCGGAACGAGAGACCCAGTACTTC; CDR3 protein: CATSSRRLAERETQYF
V gene: TRBV18; J gene: TRBJ2-7; D gene: -; clone size: -; CDR3 length: 15; CDR3 DNA: TGTGCCAGCTCACCTCAGGAGGGATCACCCTACGAGCAGTACTTC; CDR3 protein: CASSPQEGSPYEQYF
V gene: TRBV5-1; J gene: TRBJ2-3; D gene: -; clone size: -; CDR3 length: 14; CDR3 DNA: TGCGCCAGCAGCTTGGAGAGGGGCACAGATACGCAGTATTTT; CDR3 protein: CASSLERGTDTQYF
V gene: TRBV6-5; J gene: TRBJ2-4; D gene: TRBD1; clone size: -; CDR3 length: 14; CDR3 DNA: TGTGCCAGCAGCCATACAGGGGGCAAAAACATTCAGTACTTC; CDR3 protein: CASSHTGGKNIQYF
V gene: TRBV5-4; J gene: TRBJ1-4; D gene: -; clone size: -; CDR3 length: 17; CDR3 DNA: TGCGCCAGCAGCCGGACGGGAAGATATGCAACTAATGAAAAACTGTTTTTT; CDR3 protein: CASSRTGRYATNEKLFF
V gene: TRBV15; J gene: TRBJ2-7; D gene: -; clone size: -; CDR3 length: 13; CDR3 DNA: TGTGCCACCAGCAGAGTGCAGGGCTACGAGCAGTACTTC; CDR3 protein: CATSRVQGYEQYF
V gene: TRBV5-1; J gene: TRBJ1-1; D gene: -; clone size: once; CDR3 length: 14; CDR3 DNA: TGCGCCAGCAGCCCCGGACGGGAGGACACTGAAGCTTTCTTT; CDR3 protein: CASSPGREDTEAFF
V gene: TRBV6-5; J gene: TRBJ2-3; D gene: TRBD2; clone size: -; CDR3 length: 15; CDR3 DNA: TGTGCCAGCAGGACTAGCGGGAGCCGGACAGATACGCAGTATTTT; CDR3 protein: CASRTSGSRTDTQYF
V gene: TRBV9; J gene: TRBJ2-3; D gene: -; clone size: -; CDR3 length: 18; CDR3 DNA: TGTGCCAGCAGCGTAGGATGGATGGCAGGGCCCAGCACAGATACGCAGTATTTT; CDR3 protein: CASSVGWMAGPSTDTQYF
V gene: TRBV2; J gene: TRBJ2-5; D gene: TRBD2; clone size: -; CDR3 length: 15; CDR3 DNA: TGTGCCAGCAGTAGTCCCGGGACTAGTGAAGAGACCCAGTACTTC; CDR3 protein: CASSSPGTSEETQYF
V gene: TRBV28; J gene: TRBJ2-7; D gene: TRBD1; clone size: -; CDR3 length: 16; CDR3 DNA: TGTGCCAGCAGCACGCCCCGACAGGGTACGTCCTACGAGCAGTACTTC; CDR3 protein: CASSTPRQGTSYEQYF
V gene: TRBV7-6; J gene: TRBJ2-3; D gene: TRBD1; clone size: -; CDR3 length: 15; CDR3 DNA: TGTGCCAGCAGCTACCGGGACAGGGTCACAGATACGCAGTATTTT; CDR3 protein: CASSYRDRVTDTQYF
V gene: TRBV10-3; J gene: TRBJ2-3; D gene: TRBD2; clone size: -; CDR3 length: 14; CDR3 DNA: TGTGCCTGTAGACTAGCGGAGGGCACAGATACGCAGTATTTT; CDR3 protein: CACRLAEGTDTQYF
V gene: TRBV19; J gene: TRBJ1-2; D gene: TRBD1; clone size: -; CDR3 length: 13; CDR3 DNA: TGTGCCGGGAAGAACAGGGGGCGCTTGGGCTACACCTTC; CDR3 protein: CAGKNRGRLGYTF
V gene: TRBV5-5; J gene: TRBJ1-4; D gene: TRBD1; clone size: -; CDR3 length: 16; CDR3 DNA: TGTGCCAGCAGCTCCGTGGACAGGGGAAGTGGGGAAAAACTGTTTTTT; CDR3 protein: CASSSVDRGSGEKLFF
V gene: TRBV5-1; J gene: TRBJ2-1; D gene: -; clone size: -; CDR3 length: 14; CDR3 DNA: TGCGCCAGCAGCGTAAGTGTTGCGGGCAATGAGCAGTTCTTC; CDR3 protein: CASSVSVAGNEQFF
V gene: TRBV6-6; J gene: TRBJ1-1; D gene: -; clone size: -; CDR3 length: 13; CDR3 DNA: TGTGCCAGCAGTTACTCCGGACAGACCGAAGCTTTCTTT; CDR3 protein: CASSYSGQTEAFF
V gene: TRBV6-1; J gene: TRBJ1-4; D gene: -; clone size: -; CDR3 length: 14; CDR3 DNA: TGTGCCAGCAGTGTAGGACAGTCCGCTGAAAAACTGTTTTTT; CDR3 protein: CASSVGQSAEKLFF
V gene: TRBV15; J gene: TRBJ2-6; D gene: -; clone size: -; CDR3 length: 17; CDR3 DNA: TGTGCCACCAGCAGAGAACTTACAGGCGCTGGGGCCAACGTCCTGACTTTC; CDR3 protein: CATSRELTGAGANVLTF
V gene: TRBV29-1; J gene: TRBJ2-7; D gene: TRBD2; clone size: -; CDR3 length: 18; CDR3 DNA: TGCAGCGTTGAAGTACCCCTGACTAGCGGGCGCACACCCAGCGAGCAGTACTTC; CDR3 protein: CSVEVPLTSGRTPSEQYF
V gene: TRBV6-5; J gene: TRBJ2-1; D gene: TRBD1; clone size: -; CDR3 length: 14; CDR3 DNA: TGTGCCACCCGACGAGGGGGCATGGGAAATGAGCAGTTCTTC; CDR3 protein: CATRRGGMGNEQFF
V gene: TRBV7-2; J gene: TRBJ1-3; D gene: TRBD1; clone size: -; CDR3 length: 15; CDR3 DNA: TGTGCCAGCAGCTCTACAGGGGACTCTGGAAACACCATATATTTT; CDR3 protein: CASSSTGDSGNTIYF
V gene: TRBV5-1; J gene: TRBJ2-7; D gene: -; clone size: once; CDR3 length: 13; CDR3 DNA: TGCGCCAGCAGCTTAACAGGTTCCTACGAGCAGTACTTC; CDR3 protein: CASSLTGSYEQYF
V gene: TRBV19; J gene: TRBJ2-3; D gene: -; clone size: -; CDR3 length: 12; CDR3 DNA: TGTGCCAGTAGTTGGGAGTCGGATACGCAGTATTTT; CDR3 protein: CASSWESDTQYF
V gene: TRBV5-4; J gene: TRBJ1-5; D gene: -; clone size: -; CDR3 length: 15; CDR3 DNA: TGTGCCAGCAGCCTACGACCCGGGAGCAATCAGCCCCAGCATTTT; CDR3 protein: CASSLRPGSNQPQHF